This T cell receptor (beta chain) was sequenced for a study of T cells in Graves' hyperthyroidism and ophthalmopathy. General study points: Most thyroid clonotypes expanded above 0.001 appeared in blood too.

RNA transcripts served as the template for amplifying TCR beta CDR3 regions. An initial round of RT-PCR targeting the TCR CDR3 relied on the HTBI primer set. TCRdb passed the multiplex PCR reads through MiXCR, listing each CDR3 protein once. The data show approximately 560,000 distinct CDR3 sequences, approximately 14% seen once. V was cut by 5 bases and J by 1 base, with 4 bases left in between. CDR3 length: 12 amino acids. Germline assignment: CDR1 LNHNV and CDR2 YYDKDF (reference sequence). The patients, who ranged from 18 to 65 in age, presented with newly diagnosed hyperthyroidism lasting under 2 months. As to this clonotype: The antigen is unknown.

The receptor was isolated from a woman younger than 45 with Graves' hyperthyroidism. This chain links TRBV15 with TRBJ2-3; D gene ambiguous. Material for sequencing was blood. CDR3 in DNA: TGTGCCACCAGCCCGCGCACAGATACGCAGTATTTT. This gives the protein CATSPRTDTQYF.